Reported below is one TCR beta chain. Per germline, CDR1 LNHDA and CDR2 SQIVND (reference sequence). The CDR3 runs 15 residues. The ends lost 6 bases at V and 1 base at J; junction bases unmatched: 6. TCRdb's copy holds only in-frame clones and misses some; the assay was immunoSEQ multiplex PCR. This table has about 35,000 clones, about 92% appearing once. The data stem from a study of T cell changes during pregnancy in multiple sclerosis. The clonotype originates from a female donor in good health, enrolled as a control in a pregnancy study. Here the sequenced sample was CD4+ T cells from peripheral blood mononuclear cells, taken in the third trimester of pregnancy. The chain employs TRBV19 and TRBJ2-5; 9 bases agree with TRBD2. DNA for the CDR3: TGTGCCAGTAGGCCCGGGACTAGCTCCCAAGAGACCCAGTACTTC. Translated: CASRPGTSSQETQYF.